These T cell receptor beta chains were read from a single sample in a study of T cell clones after liver transplantation. Libraries were prepared by immunoSEQ multiplex PCR; TCRdb keeps only in-frame clonotypes and omits some of them. In the table there are some 110,000 clones, approximately 78% of which are singletons. This specimen was CD4+ T cells from blood, taken before liver transplant. The receptors were sampled from a human donor who received a liver transplant. CDR3s include the opening cysteine and the closing phenylalanine or tryptophan. The D gene is left open where the match is weak. Expanded clones get a size class; other rows say once, few or many, or leave the size out.

>TRBV5-6|-|TRBJ1-1|-
CASSLGFMNTEAFF
TGTGCCAGCAGCTTGGGGTTTATGAACACTGAAGCTTTCTTT
>TRBV28|few|TRBJ1-2|-
CASSFGQATYGYTF
TGTGCCAGCAGTTTTGGCCAGGCCACTTACGGCTACACCTTC
>TRBV5-1|once|TRBJ2-7|-
CASSLERTYEQYF
TGCGCCAGCAGCTTGGAACGGACCTACGAGCAGTACTTC
>TRBV6-5|few|TRBJ1-1|-
CASKTTENTEAFF
TGTGCCAGCAAGACTACCGAGAACACTGAAGCTTTCTTT
>TRBV7-2|-|TRBJ1-2|-
CASGLWYGYTF
TGTGCCAGCGGTCTGTGGTATGGCTACACCTTC
>TRBV11-3|-|TRBJ1-1|TRBD1
CASSSGTGIVNTEAFF
TGTGCCAGCAGCTCCGGGACAGGGATAGTGAACACTGAAGCTTTCTTT
>TRBV6-5|-|TRBJ1-2|-
CASSSVGLPGGYTF
TGTGCCAGCAGTTCAGTGGGCCTGCCGGGCGGCTACACCTTC
>TRBV5-4|-|TRBJ2-2|TRBD1
CASSAGQGFTGELFF
TGTGCCAGCAGCGCAGGACAGGGTTTCACCGGGGAGCTGTTTTTT
>TRBV2|-|TRBJ2-7|-
CASSGAGPLKAQYF
TGTGCCAGCAGTGGTGCGGGGCCACTTAAAGCGCAGTACTTC
>TRBV9|-|TRBJ2-1|-
CASSETNEQFF
TGTGCCAGCAGCGAGACCAATGAGCAGTTCTTC
>TRBV11-3|-|TRBJ1-1|-
CASSPGQLNTEAFF
TGTGCCAGCAGCCCAGGACAGCTGAACACTGAAGCTTTCTTT
>TRBV6-5|once|TRBJ1-3|-
CASGNGRGPGNTIYF
TGTGCCAGCGGTAACGGGAGGGGCCCTGGAAACACCATATATTTT
>TRBV10-3|-|TRBJ2-2|TRBD1
CAIRDRTGQNTGELFF
TGTGCCATCAGGGATAGGACAGGGCAGAACACCGGGGAGCTGTTTTTT
>TRBV7-8|-|TRBJ1-3|-
CASSLGQTSGNTIYF
TGTGCCAGCAGCTTAGGACAGACCTCTGGAAACACCATATATTTT
>TRBV6-5|-|TRBJ2-2|TRBD2
CASSSAGGPNTGELFF
TGTGCCAGCAGTTCCGCGGGAGGGCCCAACACCGGGGAGCTGTTTTTT
>TRBV19|few|TRBJ1-1|-
CASSTGKWNTEAFF
TGTGCCAGTAGTACGGGGAAGTGGAACACTGAAGCTTTCTTT
>TRBV6-1|-|TRBJ1-5|-
CASSEWGAGQPQHF
TGTGCCAGCAGTGAGTGGGGAGCAGGACAGCCCCAGCATTTT
>TRBV7-2|-|TRBJ2-6|-
CASSQGGAGANVLTF
TGTGCCAGCTCGCAGGGGGGCGCCGGGGCCAACGTCCTGACTTTC
>TRBV9|-|TRBJ2-7|-
CASSPWGQTYEQYF
TGTGCCAGCAGCCCGTGGGGACAAACCTACGAGCAGTACTTC
>TRBV9|-|TRBJ2-1|-
CASSVGPSAAGSYNEQFF
TGTGCCAGCAGCGTAGGCCCGTCCGCAGCGGGCTCCTACAATGAGCAGTTCTTC
>TRBV19|-|TRBJ2-6|-
CASSLTGTGANVLTF
TGTGCCAGCAGTTTGACGGGGACTGGGGCCAACGTCCTGACTTTC
>TRBV10-2|-|TRBJ1-2|-
CASSGTYGYTF
TGCGCCAGCAGTGGGACCTATGGCTACACCTTC
>TRBV4-2|-|TRBJ1-2|TRBD1
CASSQLWDRGALGNYGYTF
TGTGCCAGCAGCCAACTCTGGGACAGGGGGGCTCTGGGTAACTATGGCTACACCTTC
>TRBV6-1|-|TRBJ2-1|TRBD2
CASSVSGGYNEQFF
TGTGCCAGCAGTGTGTCCGGGGGGTACAATGAGCAGTTCTTC
>TRBV21-1|-|TRBJ2-1|-
CASSTFNEQFF
TGTGCCAGCAGCACCTTCAATGAGCAGTTCTTC